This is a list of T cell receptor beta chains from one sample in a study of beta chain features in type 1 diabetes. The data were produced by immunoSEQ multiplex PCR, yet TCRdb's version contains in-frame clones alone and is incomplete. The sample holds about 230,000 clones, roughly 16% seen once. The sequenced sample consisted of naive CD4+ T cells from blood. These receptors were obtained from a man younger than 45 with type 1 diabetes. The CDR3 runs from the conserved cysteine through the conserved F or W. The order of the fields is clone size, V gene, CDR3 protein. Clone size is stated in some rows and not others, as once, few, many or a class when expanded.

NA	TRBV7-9	CASSPWGGSNTGELFF
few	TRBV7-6	CASSLGGQYNEQFF
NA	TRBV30	CAWNQGPEAYEQYF
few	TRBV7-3	CASSPRSGANVLTF
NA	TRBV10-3	CAIRGTENTEAFF
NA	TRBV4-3	CASSLDTGTDTQYF
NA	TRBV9	CASSVAPSGRGYEQYF
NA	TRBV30	CAWSGGSGETQYF
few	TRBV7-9	CASSFGSGPYEQYF
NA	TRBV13	CASTHTRESNEQFF
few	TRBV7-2	CASSLGTGRETQYF
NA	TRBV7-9	CASSPAGGSGEQYF
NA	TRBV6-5	CASSEGPATYEQYF
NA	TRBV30	CAWSVTETQYF
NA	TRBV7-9	CASSDSIEQFF
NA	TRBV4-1	CASSHLARIWGGNQPQHF
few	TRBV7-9	CASSKSTGTGYYEQYF
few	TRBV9	CASSRRPGASEEQYF
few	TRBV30	CAWSGGEQYF
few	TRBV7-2	CASSLGLGTDTQYF
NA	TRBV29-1	CSVRTGGGVDQPQHF
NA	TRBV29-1	CSVEQGHYTDTQYF
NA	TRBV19	CATETGIGNQPQHF
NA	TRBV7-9	CASSLGPIYEQYF
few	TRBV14	CASSPSRGSTQYF
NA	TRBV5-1	CASSRTGPDQPQHF
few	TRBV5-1	CASRPQSSYNEQFF
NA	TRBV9	CASSVDNREANVLTF
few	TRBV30	CAWSEQWGGYQPQHF
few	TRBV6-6	CASSPRQGVNTEAFF
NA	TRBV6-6	CASSFRGKIEQFF
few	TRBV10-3	CAISERQGSQAEQFF
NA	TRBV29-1	CSAISRETQYF
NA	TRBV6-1	CAISEWAPDTDTQYF
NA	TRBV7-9	CASTEIGQLAKNIQYF
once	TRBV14	CASSQAEQETQYF
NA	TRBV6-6	CASSYLEGSNEQFF
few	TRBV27	CASSLAGLSYEQYF
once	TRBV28	CATETTSGEQYF
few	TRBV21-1	CASSKHASSLTYEQYF
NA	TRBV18	CASSPPDAGTQYF
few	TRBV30	CALQEYTEAFF
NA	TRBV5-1	CASSLASSPSYEQFF
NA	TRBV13	CASSIDRDQPQHF
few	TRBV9	CASGGQNSYEQYF
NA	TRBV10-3	CAIRGASGQTYEQYF
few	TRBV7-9	CASSYHQGEDTQYF
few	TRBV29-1	CSVRTGTYGYTF
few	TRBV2	CASRRDRTNEQFF
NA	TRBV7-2	CASRRLAGPENIQYF
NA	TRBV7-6	CASSDTGGTTDTQYF
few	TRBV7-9	CASSDSGRENIQYF
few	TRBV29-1	CSVRHTPFEQFF
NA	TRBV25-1	CASSAAGAGANVLTF
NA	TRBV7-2	CASSSGLAGSLAKNIQYF
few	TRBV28	CASSPILGRGETQYF
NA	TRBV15	CATSSRQRGQIYEQYF